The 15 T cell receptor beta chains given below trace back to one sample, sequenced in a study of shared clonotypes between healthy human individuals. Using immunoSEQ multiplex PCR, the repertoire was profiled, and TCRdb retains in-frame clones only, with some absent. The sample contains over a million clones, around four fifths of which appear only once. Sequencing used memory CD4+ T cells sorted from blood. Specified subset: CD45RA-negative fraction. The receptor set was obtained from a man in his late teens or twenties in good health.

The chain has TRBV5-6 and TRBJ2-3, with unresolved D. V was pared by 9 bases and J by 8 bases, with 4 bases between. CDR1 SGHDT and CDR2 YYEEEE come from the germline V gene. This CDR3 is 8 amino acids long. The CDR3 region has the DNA TGTGCCACCGGTACGCAGTATTTT. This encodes CATGTQYF.

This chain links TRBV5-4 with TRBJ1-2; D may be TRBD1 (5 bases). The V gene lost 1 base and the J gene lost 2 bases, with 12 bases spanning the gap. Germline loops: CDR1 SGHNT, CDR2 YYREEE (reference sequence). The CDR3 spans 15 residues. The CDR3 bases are TGTGCCAGCAGCTTGTCATCGGGGGACAACTATGGCTACACCTTC. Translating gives CASSLSSGDNYGYTF.

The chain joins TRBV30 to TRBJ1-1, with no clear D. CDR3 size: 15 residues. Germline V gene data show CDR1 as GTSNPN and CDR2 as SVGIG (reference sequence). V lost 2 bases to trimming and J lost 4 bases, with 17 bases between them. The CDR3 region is CAWSSPNKFVTEAFF. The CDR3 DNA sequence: TGTGCCTGGAGTTCACCTAATAAGTTTGTCACTGAAGCTTTCTTT.

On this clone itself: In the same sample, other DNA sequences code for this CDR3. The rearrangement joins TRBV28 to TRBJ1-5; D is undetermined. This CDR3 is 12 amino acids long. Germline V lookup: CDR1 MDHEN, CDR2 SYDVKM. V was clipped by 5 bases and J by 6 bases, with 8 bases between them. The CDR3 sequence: CASSLSGQPQHF. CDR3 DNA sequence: TGTGCCAGCAGTCTCAGTGGTCAGCCCCAGCATTTT.

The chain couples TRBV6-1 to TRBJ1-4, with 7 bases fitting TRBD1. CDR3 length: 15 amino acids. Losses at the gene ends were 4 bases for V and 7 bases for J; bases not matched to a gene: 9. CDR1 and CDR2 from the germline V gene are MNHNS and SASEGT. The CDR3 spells CASSARQGYIEKLFF. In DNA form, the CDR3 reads TGTGCCAGCAGTGCTCGACAGGGATATATTGAAAAACTGTTTTTT.

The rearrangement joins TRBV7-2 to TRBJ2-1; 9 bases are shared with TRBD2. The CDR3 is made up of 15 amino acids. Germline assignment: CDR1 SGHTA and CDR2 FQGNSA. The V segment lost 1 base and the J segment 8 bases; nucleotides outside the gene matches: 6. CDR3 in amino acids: CASSLGLAGPDEQFF. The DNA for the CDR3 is TGTGCCAGCAGCTTAGGTCTAGCGGGACCGGATGAGCAGTTCTTC.

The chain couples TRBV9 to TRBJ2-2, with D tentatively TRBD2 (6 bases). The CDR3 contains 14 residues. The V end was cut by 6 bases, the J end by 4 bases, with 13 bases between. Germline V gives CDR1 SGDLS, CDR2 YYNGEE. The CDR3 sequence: CASTRQGGTGELFF. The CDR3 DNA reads TGTGCCAGCACCAGGCAGGGAGGCACCGGGGAGCTGTTTTTT.

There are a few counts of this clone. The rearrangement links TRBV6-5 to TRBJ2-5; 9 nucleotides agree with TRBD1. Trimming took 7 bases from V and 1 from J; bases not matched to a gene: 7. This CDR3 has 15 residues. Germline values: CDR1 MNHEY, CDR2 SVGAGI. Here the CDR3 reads CASTEGQGIQETQYF. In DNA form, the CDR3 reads TGTGCCAGCACCGAGGGACAGGGCATCCAAGAGACCCAGTACTTC.

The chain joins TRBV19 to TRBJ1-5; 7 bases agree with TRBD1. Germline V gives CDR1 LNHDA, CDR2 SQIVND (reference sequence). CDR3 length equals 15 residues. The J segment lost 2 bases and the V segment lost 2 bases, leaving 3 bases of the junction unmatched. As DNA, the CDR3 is TGTGCCAGTAGTATAACAGGGGCGGGCAATCAGCCCCAGCATTTT. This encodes CASSITGAGNQPQHF.

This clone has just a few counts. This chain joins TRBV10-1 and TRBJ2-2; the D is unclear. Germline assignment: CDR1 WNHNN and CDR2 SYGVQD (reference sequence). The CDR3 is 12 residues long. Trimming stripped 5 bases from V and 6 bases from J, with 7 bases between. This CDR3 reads CASSRPSGELFF. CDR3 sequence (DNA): TGCGCCAGCAGTCGACCGTCCGGGGAGCTGTTTTTT.

In DNA, the CDR3 is TGTGCCAGCAGTGAAGCGACTAGCGGGAGGTACGAGCAGTACTTC. Translating gives CASSEATSGRYEQYF. V gene TRBV2 combines with J gene TRBJ2-7, with 13 bases identical to TRBD2. The CDR3 is 15 residues long. Germline CDR1 is SNHLY and CDR2 is FYNNEI. V lost 0 bases to trimming and J lost 4 bases; unmatched junction nucleotides: 0. The variable domain in full, completed from reference TRBV2 and TRBJ2-7, reads EPEVTQTPSHQVTQMGQEVILRCVPISNHLYFYWYRQILGQKVEFLVSFYNNEISEKSEIFDDQFSVERPDGSNFTLKIRSTKLEDSAMYFCASSEATSGRYEQYFGPGTRLTVT.

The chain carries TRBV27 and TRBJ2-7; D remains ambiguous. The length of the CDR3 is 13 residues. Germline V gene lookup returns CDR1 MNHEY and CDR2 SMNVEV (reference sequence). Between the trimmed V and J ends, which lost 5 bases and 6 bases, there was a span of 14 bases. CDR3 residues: CASSPRTWGEQYF. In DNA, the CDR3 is TGTGCCAGCAGTCCTAGAACATGGGGCGAGCAGTACTTC.

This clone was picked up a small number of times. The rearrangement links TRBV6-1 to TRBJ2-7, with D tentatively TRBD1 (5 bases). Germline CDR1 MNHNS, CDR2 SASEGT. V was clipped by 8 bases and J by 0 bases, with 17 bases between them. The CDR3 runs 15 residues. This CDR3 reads CASHPKTASSYEQYF. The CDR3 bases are TGTGCCAGCCACCCAAAGACAGCAAGCTCCTACGAGCAGTACTTC.

The chain's CDR3 is CASSLNAFTYEQYF. CDR3 nucleotides: TGTGCCAGCAGCTTGAATGCTTTCACTTACGAGCAGTACTTC. The V gene is TRBV5-4, the J gene TRBJ2-7; D gene ambiguous. Germline CDR1 SGHNT, CDR2 YYREEE (reference sequence). There are 14 residues in the CDR3. Trimming shortened V by 1 base and J by 4 bases, and 12 bases separated the two germline ends.

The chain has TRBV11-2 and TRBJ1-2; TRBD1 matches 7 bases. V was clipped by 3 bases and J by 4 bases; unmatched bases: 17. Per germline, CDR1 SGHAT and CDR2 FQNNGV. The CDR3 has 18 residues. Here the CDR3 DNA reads TGTGCCAGCAGCTTTCGACAGGGCCCCATTGCCTTTTCCTATGGCTACACCTTC. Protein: CASSFRQGPIAFSYGYTF.